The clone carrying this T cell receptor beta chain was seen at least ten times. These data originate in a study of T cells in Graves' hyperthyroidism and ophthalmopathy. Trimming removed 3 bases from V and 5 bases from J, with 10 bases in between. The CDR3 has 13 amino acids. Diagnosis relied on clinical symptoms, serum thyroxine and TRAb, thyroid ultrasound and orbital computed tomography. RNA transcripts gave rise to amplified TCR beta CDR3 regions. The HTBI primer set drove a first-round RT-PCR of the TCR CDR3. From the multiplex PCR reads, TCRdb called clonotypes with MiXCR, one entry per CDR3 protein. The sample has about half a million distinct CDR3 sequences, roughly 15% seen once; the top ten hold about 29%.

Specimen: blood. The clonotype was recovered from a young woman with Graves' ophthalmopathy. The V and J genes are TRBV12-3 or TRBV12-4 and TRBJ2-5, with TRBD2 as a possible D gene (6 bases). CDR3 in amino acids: CASSFGGRETQYF. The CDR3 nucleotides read TGTGCCAGCAGTTTTGGAGGGAGGGAGACCCAGTACTTC.